These T cell receptor beta chains were read from a single sample in a study of control samples from healthy donors and cancer patients. Sequenced by immunoSEQ multiplex PCR; TCRdb stores in-frame clones only, minus some. The data show roughly 120,000 clones, with roughly nine tenths seen just once and about 1% held by the top ten. Sequencing was done on a sample of PBMCs. These receptors were obtained from a woman between 45 and 60 years old with colorectal cancer. Both conserved end residues are part of each CDR3.

TRBJ2-5	TRBV24-1	CATSDFPRQGFPETQYF
TRBJ1-1	TRBV6-5	CASTKGDRMNTEAFF
TRBJ2-2	TRBV19	CASRATGAGGELFF
TRBJ2-1	TRBV5-4	CASSRLAGGPNEQFF
TRBJ1-1	TRBV28	CASSLEWRQEQAFF
TRBJ2-6	TRBV6-1	CASSDLLQGESGANVLTF
TRBJ2-3	TRBV2	CATSPRYSTDTQYF
TRBJ1-2	TRBV28	CASLYLPGQGYGYTF
TRBJ1-1	TRBV29-1	CSANWGEAFF
TRBJ2-3	TRBV6-5	CASTSGQHTDTQYF
TRBJ2-7	TRBV6-4	CASSDSGGGPTYEQYF
TRBJ2-1	TRBV12-5	CASLPGTGSYNEQFF
TRBJ2-7	TRBV5-4	CASSLAPGQEGYEQYF
TRBJ1-6	TRBV5-1	CASSPNTANSPLHF
TRBJ2-7	TRBV15	CATTDGVHGEGQYF
TRBJ2-1	TRBV28	CASSLAGVLHEQFF
TRBJ1-1	TRBV28	CASSFDYTEAFF
TRBJ1-2	TRBV9	CASSASGGGGYGYTF
TRBJ2-1	TRBV4-2	CASSLGLAGAGNEQFF
TRBJ1-2	TRBV3-1/TRBV3-2	CASSQEQGASGYTF
TRBJ1-1	TRBV5-1	CASSLVLGDTEAFF
TRBJ2-3	TRBV7-3	CASSLMVSGSADTQYF
TRBJ1-2	TRBV19	CASSDRGYTF
TRBJ1-6	TRBV3-1/TRBV3-2	CASSQDFRGQESPLHF
TRBJ1-1	TRBV5-1	CASSRFGAPGNTEAFF
TRBJ1-4	TRBV2	CASSEGGQTPSGKLFF
TRBJ1-4	TRBV18	CASSPPGQANEKLFF
TRBJ1-6	TRBV6-5	CASSANRSPLHF
TRBJ2-7	TRBV11-1	CASSLDGTSPYEQYF
TRBJ1-5	TRBV7-8	CASSLESNQPQHF
TRBJ2-1	TRBV4-2	CASTRVGGGNEQFF
TRBJ1-1	TRBV19	CASDVGRGQKAEAFF
TRBJ1-5	TRBV7-9	CASSFQAGQPQHF
TRBJ1-4	TRBV13	CASSSTGEGNEKLFF
TRBJ2-3	TRBV11-2	CASSPGRSGRATDTQYF